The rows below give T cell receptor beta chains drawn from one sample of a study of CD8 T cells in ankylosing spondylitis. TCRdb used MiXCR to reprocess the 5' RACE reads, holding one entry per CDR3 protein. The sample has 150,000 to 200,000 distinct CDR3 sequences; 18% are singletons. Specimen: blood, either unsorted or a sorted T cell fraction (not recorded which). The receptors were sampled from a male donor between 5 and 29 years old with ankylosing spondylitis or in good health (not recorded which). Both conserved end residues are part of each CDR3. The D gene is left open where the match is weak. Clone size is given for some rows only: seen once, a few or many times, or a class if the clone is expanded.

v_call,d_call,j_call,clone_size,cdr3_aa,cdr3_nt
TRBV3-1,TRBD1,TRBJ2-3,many,CASSQRITGGSDTQYF,TGTGCCAGCAGCCAACGTATCACAGGGGGCTCAGATACGCAGTATTTT
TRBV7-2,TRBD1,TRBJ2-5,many,CASSPGQLGETQYF,TGTGCCAGCAGCCCGGGACAGTTAGGGGAGACCCAGTACTTC
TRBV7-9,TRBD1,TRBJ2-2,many,CASSYRTGIGELFF,TGTGCCAGCAGCTACCGGACAGGGATCGGGGAGCTGTTTTTT
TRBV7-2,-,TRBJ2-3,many,CASSSSFRTDTQYF,TGTGCCAGCAGCTCAAGTTTTAGGACAGATACGCAGTATTTT
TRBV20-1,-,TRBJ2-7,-,CSAIGTTYEQYF,TGCAGTGCTATTGGGACAACTTACGAGCAGTACTTC
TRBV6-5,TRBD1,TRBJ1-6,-,CASSYPQGDGNSPLHF,TGTGCCAGCAGTTACCCACAGGGGGACGGGAATTCACCCCTCCACTTT
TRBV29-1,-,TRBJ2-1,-,CSVEDRNEQFF,TGCAGCGTTGAAGATCGGAATGAGCAGTTCTTC
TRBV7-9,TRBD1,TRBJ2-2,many,CASSLGPGQGNTGELFF,TGTGCCAGCAGCTTAGGACCCGGACAGGGGAACACCGGGGAGCTGTTTTTT
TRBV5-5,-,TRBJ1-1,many,CASSRTEIEAFF,TGTGCCAGCAGCCGGACAGAGATTGAAGCTTTCTTT
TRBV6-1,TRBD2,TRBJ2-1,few,CASKYLAEYNEQFF,TGTGCCAGCAAGTATCTAGCGGAGTACAATGAGCAGTTCTTC
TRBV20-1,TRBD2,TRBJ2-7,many,CSARRGGTRVYEQYF,TGCAGTGCTAGGCGTGGAGGGACTAGGGTATACGAGCAGTACTTC
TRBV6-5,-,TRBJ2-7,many,CASSYRGAVREQYF,TGTGCCAGCAGTTACCGGGGGGCTGTCCGTGAGCAGTACTTC
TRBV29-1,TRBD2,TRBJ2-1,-,CSGRIAGSSYNEQFF,TGCAGCGGTCGTATAGCGGGGAGCTCCTACAATGAGCAGTTCTTC
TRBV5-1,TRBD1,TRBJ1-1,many,CASSTAAGTGGTEAFF,TGCGCCAGCAGCACAGCAGCCGGGACAGGGGGCACTGAAGCTTTCTTT
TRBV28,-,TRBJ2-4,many,CASISPPPHGIQYF,TGTGCCAGCATATCGCCCCCCCCCCACGGGATTCAGTACTTC
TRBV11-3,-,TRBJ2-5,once,CASTGDGEETQYF,TGTGCCAGCACAGGGGATGGAGAAGAGACCCAGTACTTC
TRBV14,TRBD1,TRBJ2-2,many,CASSTGTASFGTGELFF,TGTGCCAGCAGCACCGGGACAGCTAGTTTCGGCACCGGGGAGCTGTTTTTT
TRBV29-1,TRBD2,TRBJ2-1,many,CSFMGLSGTSYNEQFF,TGCAGCTTTATGGGGCTAAGCGGGACTTCTTACAATGAGCAGTTCTTC
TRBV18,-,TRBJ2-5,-,CASSPNLALETQYF,TGTGCCAGCTCACCAAATCTCGCGTTGGAGACCCAGTACTTC
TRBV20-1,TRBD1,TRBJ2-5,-,CSATLGQGDFETQYF,TGCAGTGCTACACTGGGACAGGGCGATTTTGAGACCCAGTACTTC
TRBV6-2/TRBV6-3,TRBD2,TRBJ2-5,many,CASGAGEETQYF,TGTGCCAGCGGAGCGGGAGAAGAGACCCAGTACTTC
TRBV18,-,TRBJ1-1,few,CASSPLVTAEYGTEAFF,TGTGCCAGCTCACCTCTCGTCACAGCCGAATACGGCACTGAAGCTTTCTTT
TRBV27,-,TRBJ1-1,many,CASSFIGPSYMNTEAFF,TGTGCCAGCAGTTTTATCGGCCCCAGTTACATGAACACTGAAGCTTTCTTT
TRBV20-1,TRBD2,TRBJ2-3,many,CSARGGTSGDTQYF,TGCAGTGCTAGAGGAGGGACTAGCGGGGATACGCAGTATTTT
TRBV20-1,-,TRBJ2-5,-,CSAENVQKTQYF,TGCAGTGCTGAAAACGTTCAGAAGACCCAGTACTTC
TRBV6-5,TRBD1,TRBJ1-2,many,CASSYSKTGVRGYTF,TGTGCCAGCAGTTACTCGAAGACAGGGGTGCGTGGCTACACCTTC
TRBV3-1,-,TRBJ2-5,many,CASSQGGTQYF,TGTGCCAGCAGCCAAGGGGGGACCCAGTACTTC
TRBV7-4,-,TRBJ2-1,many,CASSLDSGGHNEQFF,TGTGCCAGCAGCTTAGACTCGGGGGGCCACAATGAGCAGTTCTTC